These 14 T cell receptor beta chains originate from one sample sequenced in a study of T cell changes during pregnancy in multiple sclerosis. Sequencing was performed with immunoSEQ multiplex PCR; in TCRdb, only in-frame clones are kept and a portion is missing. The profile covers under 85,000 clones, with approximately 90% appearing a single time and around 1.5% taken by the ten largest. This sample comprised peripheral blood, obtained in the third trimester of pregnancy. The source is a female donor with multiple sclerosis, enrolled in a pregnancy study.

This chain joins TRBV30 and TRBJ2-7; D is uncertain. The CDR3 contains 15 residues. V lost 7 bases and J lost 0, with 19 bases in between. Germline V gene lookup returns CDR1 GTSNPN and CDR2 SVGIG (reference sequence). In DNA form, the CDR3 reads TGTGCCTACCCCACCGAGAACGGAGCCTCCTACGAGCAGTACTTC. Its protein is CAYPTENGASYEQYF.

The chain's CDR3 is CASNPGIGSYNEQFF. CDR3 nucleotides: TGTGCCAGCAACCCCGGGATCGGGTCCTACAATGAGCAGTTCTTC. V gene TRBV6-5 combines with J gene TRBJ2-1; tentative D call: TRBD2 (5 bases). V dropped 7 bases and J dropped 1 base, with 14 bases sitting between them. The CDR3 is 15 residues long. CDR1 and CDR2 from the germline V gene are MNHEY and SVGAGI.

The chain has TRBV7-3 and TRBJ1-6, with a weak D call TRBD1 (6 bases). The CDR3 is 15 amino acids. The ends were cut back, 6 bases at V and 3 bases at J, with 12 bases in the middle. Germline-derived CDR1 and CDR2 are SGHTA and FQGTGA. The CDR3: CASRADRNYNSPLHF. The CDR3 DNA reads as TGTGCCAGCAGAGCAGACAGGAACTATAATTCACCCCTCCACTTT. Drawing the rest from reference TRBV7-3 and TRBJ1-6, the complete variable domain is GAGVSQTPSNKVTEKGKYVELRCDPISGHTALYWYRQSLGQGPEFLIYFQGTGAADDSGLPNDRFFAVRPEGSVSTLKIQRTERGDSAVYLCASRADRNYNSPLHFGNGTRLTVT.

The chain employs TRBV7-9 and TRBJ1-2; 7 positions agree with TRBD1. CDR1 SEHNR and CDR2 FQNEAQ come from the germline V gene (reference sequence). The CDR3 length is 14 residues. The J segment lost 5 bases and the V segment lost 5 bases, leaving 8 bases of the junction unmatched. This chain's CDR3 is CASSPEPGGYGYTF. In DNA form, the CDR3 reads TGTGCCAGCAGCCCCGAACCAGGGGGGTATGGCTACACCTTC.

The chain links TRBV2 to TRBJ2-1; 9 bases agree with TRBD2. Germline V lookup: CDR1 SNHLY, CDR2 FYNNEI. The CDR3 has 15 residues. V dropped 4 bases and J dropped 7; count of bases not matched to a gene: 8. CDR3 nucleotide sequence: TGTGCCAGCAGTGCAAGTGGGCTAGCGGGAAATGAGCAGTTCTTC. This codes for CASSASGLAGNEQFF.

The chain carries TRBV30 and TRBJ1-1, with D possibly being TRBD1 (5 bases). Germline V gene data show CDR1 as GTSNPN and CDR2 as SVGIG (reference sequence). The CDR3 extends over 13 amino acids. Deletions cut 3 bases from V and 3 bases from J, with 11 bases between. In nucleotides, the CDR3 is TGTGCCTGGAGCGCAGGGTTCGACACTGAAGCTTTCTTT. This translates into CAWSAGFDTEAFF.

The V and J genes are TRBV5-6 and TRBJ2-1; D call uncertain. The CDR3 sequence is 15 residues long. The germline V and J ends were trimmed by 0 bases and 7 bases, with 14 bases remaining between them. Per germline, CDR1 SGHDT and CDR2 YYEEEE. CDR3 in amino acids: CASSLGPAPSNEQFF. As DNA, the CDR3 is TGTGCCAGCAGCTTGGGCCCGGCCCCTAGTAATGAGCAGTTCTTC. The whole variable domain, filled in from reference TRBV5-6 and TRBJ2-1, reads DAGVTQSPTHLIKTRGQQVTLRCSPKSGHDTVSWYQQALGQGPQFIFQYYEEEERQRGNFPDRFSGHQFPNYSSELNVNALLLGDSALYLCASSLGPAPSNEQFFGPGTRLTVL.

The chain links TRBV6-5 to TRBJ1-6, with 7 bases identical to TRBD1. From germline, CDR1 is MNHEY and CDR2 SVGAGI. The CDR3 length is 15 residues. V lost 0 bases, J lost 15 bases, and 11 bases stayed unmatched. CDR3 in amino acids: CASSYSGTDSRHLHF. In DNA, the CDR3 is TGTGCCAGCAGTTACTCCGGGACAGACTCTCGTCACCTCCACTTT.

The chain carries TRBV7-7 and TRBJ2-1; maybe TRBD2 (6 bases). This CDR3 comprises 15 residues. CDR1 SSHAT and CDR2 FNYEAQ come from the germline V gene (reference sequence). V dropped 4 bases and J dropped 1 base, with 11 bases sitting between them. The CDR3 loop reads CASSSAGTSYNEQFF. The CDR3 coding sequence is TGTGCCAGCAGCTCCGCCGGGACTTCCTACAATGAGCAGTTCTTC.

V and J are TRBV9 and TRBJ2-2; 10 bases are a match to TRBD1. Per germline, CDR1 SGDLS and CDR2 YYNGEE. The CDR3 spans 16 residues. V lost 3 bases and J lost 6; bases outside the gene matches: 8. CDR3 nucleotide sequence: TGTGCCAGCAGCGCCGGGACAGGGGCTTTGGCCGGGGAGCTGTTTTTT. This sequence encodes CASSAGTGALAGELFF.

Here the CDR3 reads CASSVTGGLAKNIQYF. In nucleotides, the CDR3 is TGCGCCAGCAGCGTGACAGGTGGACTAGCCAAAAACATTCAGTACTTC. V gene TRBV5-1 combines with J gene TRBJ2-4, with a weak D call TRBD1 (6 bases). This CDR3 spans 16 amino acids. Between the trimmed V and J ends, which lost 4 bases and 0 bases, there was a span of 14 bases. Germline V gene data show CDR1 as SGHRS and CDR2 as YFSETQ. The whole variable domain, filled in from reference TRBV5-1 and TRBJ2-4, reads KAGVTQTPRYLIKTRGQQVTLSCSPISGHRSVSWYQQTPGQGLQFLFEYFSETQRNKGNFPGRFSGRQFSNSRSEMNVSTLELGDSALYLCASSVTGGLAKNIQYFGAGTRLSVL.

The CDR3 DNA reads TGTGCCAGCAGCTTAGTCTCGGGAGGGGACTATGGCTACACCTTC. Its protein product is CASSLVSGGDYGYTF. The V and J genes are TRBV7-2 and TRBJ1-2, with D possibly being TRBD1 (5 bases). This CDR3 has 15 amino acids. Germline loops: CDR1 SGHTA, CDR2 FQGNSA. Trimming took off 1 base at V and 3 bases at J, with 12 bases between the two ends.

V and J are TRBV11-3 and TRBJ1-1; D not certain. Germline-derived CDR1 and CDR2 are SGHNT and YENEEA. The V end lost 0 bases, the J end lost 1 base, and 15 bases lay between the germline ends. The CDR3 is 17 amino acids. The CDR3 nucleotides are TGTGCCAGCAGCTTAGACGTTTTAGGACTGAAGAACACTGAAGCTTTCTTT. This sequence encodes CASSLDVLGLKNTEAFF.

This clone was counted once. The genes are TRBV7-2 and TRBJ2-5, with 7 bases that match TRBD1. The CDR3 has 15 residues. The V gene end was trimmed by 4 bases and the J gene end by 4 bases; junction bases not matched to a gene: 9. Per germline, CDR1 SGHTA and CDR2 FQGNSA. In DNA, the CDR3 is TGTGCCAGCAGCTCGAATGGAAGGGGGCTAGAGACCCAGTACTTC. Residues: CASSSNGRGLETQYF.